These 30 T cell receptor beta chains were sequenced from one sample in a study of monozygotic twins with inflammatory bowel disease. After re-calling the 5' RACE reads, TCRdb lists one entry per CDR3 protein, DNA absent. Here the sample table reports approximately 150,000 distinct CDR3 sequences. Material: blood. These receptors were taken from a human donor with ulcerative colitis or Crohn's disease, or a healthy co-twin of an affected twin (not recorded which).

V usage is TRBV27 and J usage is TRBJ1-6; TCRdb reports TRBD1, a call that lacks DNA to check it against. The CDR3 extends over 15 amino acids. Germline CDR1 is MNHEY and CDR2 is SMNVEV (reference sequence). CDR3 protein: CASSSSGTYNSPLHF.

The chain combines TRBV5-1 with TRBJ2-3; TCRdb reports TRBD1, a call that lacks DNA to check it against. The CDR3 length is 15 residues. In germline, CDR1 is SGHRS, CDR2 YFSETQ. The CDR3: CASSLTGEGTDTQYF. Drawing the rest from reference TRBV5-1 and TRBJ2-3, the complete variable domain is KAGVTQTPRYLIKTRGQQVTLSCSPISGHRSVSWYQQTPGQGLQFLFEYFSETQRNKGNFPGRFSGRQFSNSRSEMNVSTLELGDSALYLCASSLTGEGTDTQYFGPGTRLTVL.

The gene calls are TRBV20-1 and TRBJ2-5; TCRdb calls TRBD2, which cannot be checked without DNA. The CDR3 runs to 14 residues. Germline values: CDR1 DFQATT, CDR2 SNEGSKA (reference sequence). The CDR3 sequence is CSAREEGRGETQYF.

The V and J genes are TRBV6-5 and TRBJ1-2. CDR3 length equals 14 residues. The V gene's germline CDR1 is MNHEY and CDR2 SVGAGI. CDR3 residues: CASSYSSSSYGYTF.

This sequence joins TRBV11-2 and TRBJ1-4; TCRdb calls TRBD1, which cannot be checked without DNA. This CDR3 has 13 amino acids. Germline CDR1 and CDR2: SGHAT and FQNNGV. This CDR3 is CASSSLTGRKLFF.

The chain carries TRBV7-2 and TRBJ2-7; TCRdb returns TRBD1, unconfirmable since there is no DNA. The length of the CDR3 is 15 residues. Germline lookup yields CDR1 SGHTA and CDR2 FQGNSA. The CDR3 region is CASSFRTGGSYEQYF.

The chain links TRBV19 to TRBJ2-1. Germline values: CDR1 LNHDA, CDR2 SQIVND (reference sequence). The CDR3 covers 15 residues. This CDR3 reads CASSRIEGSYNEQFF.

The chain uses TRBV7-8 and TRBJ2-7; TCRdb returns TRBD1, unconfirmable since there is no DNA. The CDR3 covers 15 residues. Germline V gene sequence: CDR1 SGHVS, CDR2 FQNEAQ. CDR3 protein: CASSKDRVSPYEQYF.

This chain connects TRBV7-2 to TRBJ1-6; TCRdb selects TRBD1, and the lack of DNA leaves this call unchecked. This CDR3 comprises 16 residues. In germline, CDR1 is SGHTA, CDR2 FQGNSA. The CDR3 loop reads CASTLNQGSVNSPLHF.

The chain links TRBV10-3 to TRBJ1-1; no DNA is available, so the TRBD1 call from TCRdb remains unchecked. This CDR3 contains 13 residues. The germline CDR1 and CDR2 sequences are ENHRY and SYGVKD. The CDR3 spells CAISPTGNTEAFF.

The genes are TRBV5-1 and TRBJ2-3; TCRdb selects TRBD1, and the lack of DNA leaves this call unchecked. The CDR3 contains 16 residues. Germline V gene lookup returns CDR1 SGHRS and CDR2 YFSETQ. The CDR3 loop reads CASSPPGPAAADTQYF.

The chain joins TRBV7-2 to TRBJ2-5; the TRBD1 assignment by TCRdb is unverifiable without DNA. From germline, CDR1 is SGHTA and CDR2 FQGNSA. The CDR3 is made up of 17 amino acids. The CDR3 region is CTSSLVLPQGAQETQYF.

The chain is built from TRBV7-9 and TRBJ2-5; with no DNA, the TCRdb D assignment of TRBD1 cannot be verified. The CDR3 totals 15 residues. CDR1 SEHNR and CDR2 FQNEAQ come from the germline V gene (reference sequence). The CDR3 reads CASRHSQGSQETQYF.

The CDR3 is CASTPGQGPRSNQPQHF. This sequence joins TRBV12-3 or TRBV12-4 and TRBJ1-5; TCRdb indicates TRBD1, and absent DNA this call remains unverified. There are 17 residues in the CDR3.

This chain joins TRBV5-1 and TRBJ2-1; lacking DNA, the TRBD1 call made by TCRdb goes unchecked. Germline V gene lookup returns CDR1 SGHRS and CDR2 YFSETQ. The CDR3 is 15 amino acids. CDR3 sequence reads: CASSLALTGGYEQFF.

V usage is TRBV6-2 or TRBV6-3 and J usage is TRBJ1-3. Germline V lookup: CDR1 MNHEY, CDR2 SVGEGT. This CDR3 contains 14 residues. The CDR3 sequence: CASSYFDSGNTIYF.

The genes are TRBV6-5 and TRBJ2-1; the TCRdb D gene call, TRBD1, has no DNA to confirm it. Germline lookup yields CDR1 MNHEY and CDR2 SVGAGI. The CDR3 is 15 residues long. CDR3 residues: CASSPSRGPNNEQFF.

The chain joins TRBV20-1 to TRBJ1-5; TCRdb's D gene call, TRBD1, goes unchecked for lack of DNA. The CDR3 totals 13 residues. Germline V gene sequence: CDR1 DFQATT, CDR2 SNEGSKA (reference sequence). The CDR3 is CSARDRGYQPQHF.

The V and J genes are TRBV20-1 and TRBJ1-1; TCRdb calls TRBD1, which cannot be checked without DNA. Germline values: CDR1 DFQATT, CDR2 SNEGSKA (reference sequence). CDR3 length: 16 amino acids. CDR3 sequence reads: CSAKAPGMRVNTEAFF.

The V gene is TRBV20-1, the J gene TRBJ2-1; TCRdb's assignment of TRBD2 cannot be checked, as there is no DNA. This CDR3 has 15 amino acids. Per the germline V gene, CDR1 is DFQATT and CDR2 is SNEGSKA (reference sequence). The CDR3 sequence is CSASGGGGSYNEQFF.

This chain links TRBV18 with TRBJ1-6; TCRdb reports TRBD1, a call that lacks DNA to check it against. There are 13 residues in the CDR3. Germline V gene data show CDR1 as KGHSH and CDR2 as LQKENI. The CDR3: CASSPMGDSPLHF.

This CDR3 reads CASSLEGVEQYF. The rearrangement joins TRBV5-1 to TRBJ2-7; TCRdb proposes TRBD1, but this gene call is untestable without DNA. The CDR3 consists of 12 residues. Germline-derived CDR1 and CDR2 are SGHRS and YFSETQ.

The J gene is TRBJ1-2, the V gene TRBV12-3 or TRBV12-4; without DNA, the TCRdb call of TRBD1 cannot be checked. The CDR3 runs 14 residues. This chain's CDR3 is CASSPNTGNYGYTF.

The chain joins TRBV10-3 to TRBJ2-1; there is no DNA to check the TCRdb D call of TRBD2. Germline V gives CDR1 ENHRY, CDR2 SYGVKD. The CDR3 has 15 amino acids. The CDR3 reads CAISRGGPTYNEQFF.

The rearrangement links TRBV4-1 to TRBJ2-1; the D gene TCRdb calls, TRBD1, cannot be checked with no DNA. Per germline, CDR1 MGHRA and CDR2 YSYEKL. The CDR3 consists of 15 residues. CDR3 loop: CASSQVSGAINEQFF.

This rearrangement joins TRBV13 to TRBJ2-1; TCRdb reports TRBD1, a call that lacks DNA to check it against. Germline values: CDR1 PRHDT, CDR2 FYEKMQ (reference sequence). This CDR3 comprises 14 residues. The CDR3 sequence is CASSEISGGNEQFF.

The rearrangement joins TRBV7-3 to TRBJ1-4. The CDR3 totals 14 residues. Germline CDR1 and CDR2: SGHTA and FQGTGA. The CDR3 here is CASSLNGRGGELFF.

This sequence joins TRBV6-5 and TRBJ2-3; TCRdb selects TRBD1, and the lack of DNA leaves this call unchecked. Germline-derived CDR1 and CDR2 are MNHEY and SVGAGI. This CDR3 comprises 15 residues. CDR3: CASSYSQVVTDTQYF.

This chain links TRBV14 with TRBJ2-1; lacking DNA, the TRBD1 call made by TCRdb goes unchecked. CDR1 and CDR2 (germline): SGHDN, FVKESK. This CDR3 spans 13 amino acids. The CDR3 spells CASSYRGWNEQFF.

The V gene is TRBV14, the J gene TRBJ2-7. Germline loops: CDR1 SGHDN, CDR2 FVKESK. This CDR3 contains 13 residues. CDR3 sequence reads: CASSRGRGLEQYF.